The rows below give T cell receptor beta chains drawn from one sample of a study of blood T cell repertoires in COVID-19. Generated by immunoSEQ multiplex PCR, the TCRdb table keeps only in-frame clones and is missing some. Among under 300,000 clones listed, about 87% were seen once. The sample taken for sequencing was PBMCs or T cells enriched from blood (not recorded which). The receptors come from a woman aged 45 to 65 who had recovered from COVID-19. CDR3s leave out the opening cysteine and the closing phenylalanine or tryptophan.

v_call,j_call,cdr3_aa
TRBV7-8,TRBJ2-7,ASFTGGSSYEQY
TRBV4-1,TRBJ1-1,ASSQDRSGGTEAF
TRBV6-4,TRBJ1-1,ASSEGGWNTEAF
TRBV5-1,TRBJ2-2,ASSLAGGTGVAGELF
TRBV6-5,TRBJ1-2,ASSYEHRGNYGYT
TRBV18,TRBJ2-1,ASSPNLAGSYNEQF
TRBV30,TRBJ2-1,ASNRGENEQF
TRBV6-2/TRBV6-3,TRBJ1-1,ASSRARTGVFTEAF
TRBV9,TRBJ2-3,ASSPRTGGHTDTQY
TRBV19,TRBJ1-1,ASSMGAENTEAF
TRBV28,TRBJ1-5,ASSYIGGSVQPQH
TRBV7-2,TRBJ1-2,ASSLARQGAQGYT
TRBV19,TRBJ2-7,ASSIAGGYEQY
TRBV5-1,TRBJ2-7,ASSPQQGAYEQY
TRBV15,TRBJ1-1,ATSRGQVEAF
TRBV28,TRBJ2-1,ASRNQGYNEQF
TRBV10-3,TRBJ1-3,AIQTWTGSGNTIY
TRBV11-3,TRBJ2-1,ASSNRDNEQF
TRBV4-2,TRBJ1-4,ASSRTSGMEKLF
TRBV4-3,TRBJ1-5,ASSPRTGNQPQH
TRBV28,TRBJ1-1,ASSFRQTNTEAF
TRBV6-5,TRBJ2-5,ASSYLAGETQY
TRBV5-6,TRBJ1-2,ASSFGRGGYGYT
TRBV7-8,TRBJ1-5,ASSSRQGTAGNQPQH
TRBV7-3,TRBJ1-1,ASSPTVNTEAF
TRBV29-1,TRBJ1-1,SVVGQGGDTEAF
TRBV14,TRBJ1-6,ASSQVSSSPLH